The 20 T cell receptor beta chains presented below share a single source sample, sequenced in a study of T cells in localized non-small cell lung cancer. The table came from immunoSEQ multiplex PCR; TCRdb's copy has only in-frame clones and leaves some out. The top ten clones hold roughly a fifth of a sample with about 59,000 clones, roughly 90% of them seen once. This sample comprised peripheral blood, obtained before any cancer treatment. These receptors all stem from a man aged 35 to 69 with stage I squamous cell lung carcinoma.

This chain links TRBV5-6 with TRBJ1-6; D unresolved. Trimming stripped 2 bases from V and 5 bases from J, with 11 bases between. The CDR3 consists of 15 residues. The germline V gene has CDR1 SGHDT and CDR2 YYEEEE. The DNA for the CDR3 is TGTGCCAGCAGCTTAGGGCCAGGAAATAATTCACCCCTCCACTTT. Protein product: CASSLGPGNNSPLHF.

The V call is TRBV30, the J call TRBJ2-1, with D perhaps TRBD2 (6 bases). The ends were cut back, 3 bases at V and 4 bases at J, with 19 bases in the middle. CDR3 length: 16 amino acids. Germline assignment: CDR1 GTSNPN and CDR2 SVGIG (reference sequence). CDR3: CAWRTPEGLLYNEQFF. CDR3 sequence (DNA): TGTGCCTGGAGGACCCCCGAGGGACTCCTATACAATGAGCAGTTCTTC.

The rearrangement links TRBV19 to TRBJ2-7; D gene ambiguous. V was cut by 2 bases and J by 3 bases, with 17 bases left in between. This CDR3 comprises 16 residues. Germline V gene data show CDR1 as LNHDA and CDR2 as SQIVND (reference sequence). This chain's CDR3 is CASSIRDNDLGYEQYF. CDR3 bases: TGTGCCAGTAGTATACGAGACAACGATCTTGGCTACGAGCAGTACTTC.

CDR3 sequence (DNA): TGTGCCAGCAGCCCTAGTGGGACCTACAATGAGCAGTTCTTC. Translation gives CASSPSGTYNEQFF. The chain employs TRBV7-3 and TRBJ2-1; D remains ambiguous. The CDR3 is 14 amino acids. Germline V lookup: CDR1 SGHTA, CDR2 FQGTGA. The ends were cut back, 5 bases at V and 2 bases at J, with 10 bases in the middle.

V is TRBV7-3 and J is TRBJ2-2; 8 bases are a match to TRBD2. The CDR3 length is 18 residues. The trim removed 5 bases at V and 0 bases at J, leaving 11 bases unmatched. Germline V gene lookup returns CDR1 SGHTA and CDR2 FQGTGA. Here the CDR3 DNA reads TGTGCCAGCAGCCTCCAACCAAGCGGGGGCGCGAACACCGGGGAGCTGTTTTTT. As protein: CASSLQPSGGANTGELFF.

In DNA form, the CDR3 reads TGTGCCAGCAGCCCCGTCCGGCAGGGTCCTGGAAACACCATATATTTT. This sequence encodes CASSPVRQGPGNTIYF. This chain uses TRBV5-6 with TRBJ1-3, with a weak D call TRBD1 (5 bases). V was cut by 4 bases and J by 2 bases, with 16 bases left in between. The germline CDR1 and CDR2 sequences are SGHDT and YYEEEE. The CDR3 length is 16 residues.

The J gene is TRBJ1-1, the V gene TRBV2; 8 nucleotides agree with TRBD1. Trimming at V came to 6 bases and at J to 4 bases, leaving 13 bases not matched to a gene. This CDR3 spans 16 amino acids. Per the germline V gene, CDR1 is SNHLY and CDR2 is FYNNEI. The CDR3 sequence is CASRIDRGAGSTEAFF. CDR3 nucleotide sequence: TGTGCCAGCAGAATCGACAGGGGCGCCGGGAGCACTGAAGCTTTCTTT.

This sequence joins TRBV6-5 and TRBJ2-1; D not resolved. Germline V lookup: CDR1 MNHEY, CDR2 SVGAGI. CDR3 size: 11 residues. The V end lost 4 bases, the J end lost 7 bases, and 5 bases lay between the germline ends. In DNA form, the CDR3 reads TGTGCCAGCAGTTTTCATAATGAGCAGTTCTTC. It specifies CASSFHNEQFF.

CDR3 loop: CASSRGRVNTGELFF. The CDR3 nucleotides read TGTGCCAGCAGCCGGGGGCGGGTTAACACCGGGGAGCTGTTTTTT. V is TRBV7-3 and J is TRBJ2-2; tentatively, D is TRBD1 or TRBD2 (6 bases each). Germline values: CDR1 SGHTA, CDR2 FQGTGA. This CDR3 comprises 15 residues. The V end lost 5 bases, the J end lost 2 bases, and 12 bases lay between the germline ends. The whole variable domain, remainder taken from reference TRBV7-3 and TRBJ2-2, is GAGVSQTPSNKVTEKGKYVELRCDPISGHTALYWYRQSLGQGPEFLIYFQGTGAADDSGLPNDRFFAVRPEGSVSTLKIQRTERGDSAVYLCASSRGRVNTGELFFGEGSRLTVL.

The chain has TRBV28 and TRBJ1-2; possibly TRBD1 for D (5 bases). Germline CDR1 reads MDHEN; CDR2 reads SYDVKM. The CDR3 runs to 12 residues. Here the CDR3 DNA reads TGTGCGGGGCATGGGAGGGCTTATGGCTACACCTTC. Protein product: CAGHGRAYGYTF.

The chain couples TRBV25-1 to TRBJ2-2; D remains ambiguous. Trimming removed 1 base from V and 10 bases from J, with 4 bases in between. The CDR3 spans 11 residues. Germline V gene lookup returns CDR1 MGHDK and CDR2 SYGVNS. In nucleotides, the CDR3 is TGTGCCAGCAGTGAATGGGAGGAGCTGTTTTTT. This codes for CASSEWEELFF.

This sequence joins TRBV25-1 and TRBJ2-2; 8 bases line up with TRBD1. After removal of 3 bases from V and 0 bases from J, the junction contained 6 bases not matched to a gene. CDR1 MGHDK and CDR2 SYGVNS come from the germline V gene. The CDR3 contains 17 residues. DNA for the CDR3: TGTGCCAGCAGTGAGAGGACAGGGAGGCCGAACACCGGGGAGCTGTTTTTT. Translated: CASSERTGRPNTGELFF.

The J gene is TRBJ2-7, the V gene TRBV7-9; unclear D gene. The CDR3 consists of 12 residues. CDR1 SEHNR and CDR2 FQNEAQ come from the germline V gene (reference sequence). The ends were cut back, 1 base at V and 3 bases at J, with 4 bases in the middle. This chain's CDR3 is CASSLVGYEQYF. The CDR3 DNA reads TGTGCCAGCAGCTTAGTAGGCTACGAGCAGTACTTC.

A few counts support this clone. The chain employs TRBV19 and TRBJ2-2; D unclear. The CDR3 runs 13 residues. V was shortened by 8 bases and J by 1 base, with 8 bases between the two germline ends. CDR1 and CDR2 from the germline V gene are LNHDA and SQIVND (reference sequence). The CDR3 here is CASRDGNTGELFF. CDR3 nucleotide sequence: TGTGCCAGTCGCGACGGGAACACCGGGGAGCTGTTTTTT.

This clone was detected only once. The chain carries TRBV6-5 and TRBJ1-1, with TRBD1 identical over 7 bases. CDR3 length: 15 residues. The trim removed 2 bases at V and 1 base at J, leaving 4 bases unmatched. Germline-derived CDR1 and CDR2 are MNHEY and SVGAGI. CDR3 residues: CASSYVGQRNTEAFF. The CDR3 nucleotides read TGTGCCAGCAGTTACGTGGGACAGAGGAACACTGAAGCTTTCTTT.

The chain recombines TRBV2 with TRBJ1-5; D is ambiguous. Germline V CDR1 and CDR2: SNHLY, FYNNEI. Trimming shortened V by 2 bases and J by 0 bases, and 5 bases separated the two germline ends. The CDR3 spans 14 residues. CDR3 nucleotide sequence: TGTGCCAGCAGTGAAAGGACTAGCAATCAGCCCCAGCATTTT. It encodes CASSERTSNQPQHF.

The V gene is TRBV29-1, the J gene TRBJ2-1; the D is unclear. The CDR3 spans 10 residues. V lost 8 bases, J lost 11 bases, and 13 bases lay in between. The germline V gene encodes CDR1 SQVTM and CDR2 ANQGSEA. CDR3 coding DNA: TGCAGCTTTAGATCAGTGAAGCAGTTCTTC. Its translation is CSFRSVKQFF.

The table lists this clone with a count of one. This sequence joins TRBV5-4 and TRBJ2-6, with 7 bases matching TRBD1. V lost 0 bases to trimming and J lost 0 bases; unmatched junction nucleotides: 0. The germline gives CDR1 SGHNT, CDR2 YYREEE (reference sequence). The CDR3 totals 16 residues. The CDR3 here is CASSLEGASGANVLTF. The DNA for the CDR3 is TGTGCCAGCAGCTTGGAGGGGGCCTCTGGGGCCAACGTCCTGACTTTC.

The chain combines TRBV7-2 with TRBJ1-4; perhaps TRBD1 as D (5 bases). The CDR3 contains 14 residues. CDR1 and CDR2 from the germline V gene are SGHTA and FQGNSA. Trimming pared 1 base from V and 8 bases from J, leaving 11 bases between. This CDR3 is CASSLGAREEKLFF. The CDR3 region has the DNA TGTGCCAGCAGCTTAGGGGCCAGGGAGGAAAAACTGTTTTTT.

This CDR3 reads CASSYQGPAYEQYF. The DNA for the CDR3 is TGTGCCAGCAGCTACCAGGGGCCAGCCTACGAGCAGTACTTC. This chain uses TRBV7-2 with TRBJ2-7, with D possibly matching TRBD1 (6 bases). Germline CDR1 SGHTA, CDR2 FQGNSA. V was cut by 4 bases and J by 2 bases, with 12 bases left in between. The CDR3 totals 14 residues.